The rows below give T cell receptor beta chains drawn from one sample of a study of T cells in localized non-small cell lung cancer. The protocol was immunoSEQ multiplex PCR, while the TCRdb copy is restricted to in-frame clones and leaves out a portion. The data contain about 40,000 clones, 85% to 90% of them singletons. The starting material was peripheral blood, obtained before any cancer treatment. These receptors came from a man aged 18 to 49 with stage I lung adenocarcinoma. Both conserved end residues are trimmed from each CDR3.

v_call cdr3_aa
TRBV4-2 ASSQDLPGARVYTGELF
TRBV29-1 SVLIAGGPKTDTQY
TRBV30 AWSSEGEAF
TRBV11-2 ASSRDRGNEKLF
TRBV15 ATSRDARLAGGMTGELF
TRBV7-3 ASSLGTGYTEAF
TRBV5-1 ASSLSWGTDTQY
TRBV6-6 ASSPRDSTDTQY
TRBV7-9 ASSLGGDQY
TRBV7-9 ASSFPLRTGDNEQF
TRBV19 ASSAYPRGSNQPQH
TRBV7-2 ASSFGWAGETQY
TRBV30 AWRRRGGVATEAF
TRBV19 ASSSPGRSGANVLT
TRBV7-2 ASSSWTGEEQY
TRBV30 AWSVRKVGEQY
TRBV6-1 ATQQGPTNEKLF
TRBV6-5 ASGRLRDGYGYT
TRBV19 ASRNGNYMNTEAF
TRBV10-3 AISEVGGVDTEAF
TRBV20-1 SAAIQGGYT
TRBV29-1 SASRSGGYT
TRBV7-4 ASSPAGGQVNTGELF
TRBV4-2 ASSLDRGEKLF
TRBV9 ASSVAPNDDYGYT